What follows are 6 T cell receptor beta chains derived from one specimen sequenced in a study of T cell repertoires in cytomegalovirus infection. TCRdb itself ran the reads through MiXCR, one entry per CDR3 protein. Among some 390,000 distinct CDR3 sequences listed, 18% were seen once. The specimen was PBMCs. These TCRs come from a human donor in good health (CMV status not recorded). Some clones in this sample may be carry-over from other donors' samples.

This chain links TRBV6-6 with TRBJ1-6, with 11 bases lining up with TRBD1. The trim removed 5 bases at V and 7 bases at J, leaving 10 bases unmatched. The CDR3 length is 17 residues. Germline-derived CDR1 and CDR2 are MNHNY and SVGAGI (reference sequence). As DNA, the CDR3 is TGTGCCAGCAGTCCGGGACAGGGGGTTTCCTGGAATTCACCCCTCCACTTT. Its translation: CASSPGQGVSWNSPLHF.

Ten or more counts support this clonotype. This chain's CDR3 is CATAPHRDYSWNEQFF. For the CDR3, the DNA is TGTGCGACCGCGCCTCACCGGGACTACAGTTGGAATGAGCAGTTCTTC. The rearrangement joins TRBV7-6 to TRBJ2-1; 7 bases match TRBD2. Germline CDR1 is SGHVS and CDR2 is FNYEAQ. The CDR3 is 16 amino acids.

Ten or more counts support this clonotype. CDR3 DNA sequence: TGTGCCAGCAGCTCCGGGACTAGCGGGGTGAAGCAGTATTTT. Protein product: CASSSGTSGVKQYF. The rearrangement uses TRBV7-8 and TRBJ2-3; 13 positions agree with TRBD2. Germline assignment: CDR1 SGHVS and CDR2 FQNEAQ. CDR3 length equals 14 residues. V shed 4 bases and J 11 bases; nucleotides not matched to a gene: 6.

This clonotype was observed a handful of times. CDR3 bases: TGTGCCAGCAGGCCCGGTGCAGGCCGTGGGGATACGCAGTATTTT. Translating it yields CASRPGAGRGDTQYF. This chain connects TRBV27 to TRBJ2-3; no reliable D call. The germline CDR1 and CDR2 sequences are MNHEY and SMNVEV (reference sequence). The germline V and J ends were trimmed by 6 bases and 6 bases, with 19 bases remaining between them. This CDR3 has 15 amino acids.

This clonotype was seen only a few times. V gene TRBV5-4 combines with J gene TRBJ1-4; TRBD1 is a possible D gene (6 bases). The length of the CDR3 is 15 residues. Germline V gene data show CDR1 as SGHNT and CDR2 as YYREEE (reference sequence). The V end lost 2 bases, the J end lost 4 bases, and 12 bases lay between the germline ends. The CDR3 region has the DNA TGTGCCAGCAGCTTAGGTCGACAGGATAATGAAAAACTGTTTTTT. Translating gives CASSLGRQDNEKLFF.

This clonotype was counted at least ten times. V usage is TRBV5-6 and J usage is TRBJ2-5; D is perhaps TRBD2 (6 bases). The germline V gene has CDR1 SGHDT and CDR2 YYEEEE. V lost 3 bases to trimming and J lost 2 bases, with 17 bases between them. The CDR3 covers 16 residues. CDR3 nucleotides: TGTGCCAGCAGCTGGCGGGCCCAGCGGGTACAAGAGACCCAGTACTTC. Translating it yields CASSWRAQRVQETQYF.